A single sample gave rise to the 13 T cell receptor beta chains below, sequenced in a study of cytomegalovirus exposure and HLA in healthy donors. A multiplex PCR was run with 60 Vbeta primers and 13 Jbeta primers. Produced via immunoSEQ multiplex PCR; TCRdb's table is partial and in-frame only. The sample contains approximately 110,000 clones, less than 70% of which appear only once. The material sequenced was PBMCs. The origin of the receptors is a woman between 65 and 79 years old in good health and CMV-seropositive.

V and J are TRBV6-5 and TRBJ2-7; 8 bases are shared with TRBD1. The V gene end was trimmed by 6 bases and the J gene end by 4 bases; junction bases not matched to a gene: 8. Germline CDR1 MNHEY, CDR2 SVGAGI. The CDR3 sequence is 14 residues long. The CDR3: CASRSDRAAYEQYF. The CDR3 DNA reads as TGTGCCAGCAGGTCGGACAGGGCCGCTTACGAGCAGTACTTC.

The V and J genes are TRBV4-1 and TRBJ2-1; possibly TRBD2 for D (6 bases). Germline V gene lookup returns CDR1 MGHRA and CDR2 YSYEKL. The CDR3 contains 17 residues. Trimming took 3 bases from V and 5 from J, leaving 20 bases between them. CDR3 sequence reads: CASSQPPGAGLNNEQFF. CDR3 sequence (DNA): TGCGCCAGCAGCCAGCCTCCCGGGGCGGGGCTAAACAATGAGCAGTTCTTC.

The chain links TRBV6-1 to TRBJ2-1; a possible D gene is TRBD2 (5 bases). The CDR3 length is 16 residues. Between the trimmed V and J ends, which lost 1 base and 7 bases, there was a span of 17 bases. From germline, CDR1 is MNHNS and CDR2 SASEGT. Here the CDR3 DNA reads TGTGCCAGCAGTGAAGTCTGGTTAGCGCTGGGAAATGAGCAGTTCTTC. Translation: CASSEVWLALGNEQFF.

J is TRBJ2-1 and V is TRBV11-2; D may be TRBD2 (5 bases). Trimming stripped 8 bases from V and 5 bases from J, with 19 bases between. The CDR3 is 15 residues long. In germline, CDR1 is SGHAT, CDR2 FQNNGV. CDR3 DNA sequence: TGTGCCAGCGGCCTACAAACTGCCGGGGACAATGAGCAGTTCTTC. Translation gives CASGLQTAGDNEQFF.

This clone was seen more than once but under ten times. CDR3 sequence: CASSFSGGKQETQYF. CDR3 sequence (DNA): TGTGCCAGCAGCTTTAGCGGGGGGAAACAAGAGACCCAGTACTTC. The rearrangement joins TRBV11-3 to TRBJ2-5; TRBD2 matches 10 bases. Germline V gives CDR1 SGHNT, CDR2 YENEEA. This CDR3 spans 15 amino acids. Unmatched junction bases numbered 3, after V lost 3 bases and J lost 2 bases.

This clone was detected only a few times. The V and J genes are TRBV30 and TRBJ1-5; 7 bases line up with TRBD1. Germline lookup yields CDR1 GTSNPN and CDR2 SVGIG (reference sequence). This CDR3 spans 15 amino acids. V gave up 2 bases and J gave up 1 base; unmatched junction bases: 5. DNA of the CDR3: TGTGCCTGGAGTCACAGGGGTGGGAGCAATCAGCCCCAGCATTTT. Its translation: CAWSHRGGSNQPQHF.

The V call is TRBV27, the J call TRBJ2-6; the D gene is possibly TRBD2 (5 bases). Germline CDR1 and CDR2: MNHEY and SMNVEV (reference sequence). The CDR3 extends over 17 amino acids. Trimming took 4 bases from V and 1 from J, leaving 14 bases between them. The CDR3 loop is CASSSFVGVSGANVLTF. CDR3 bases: TGTGCCAGCAGTTCTTTCGTGGGAGTATCTGGGGCCAACGTCCTGACTTTC. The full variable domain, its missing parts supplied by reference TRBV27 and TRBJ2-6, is EAQVTQNPRYLITVTGKKLTVTCSQNMNHEYMSWYRQDPGLGLRQIYYSMNVEVTDKGDVPEGYKVSRKEKRNFPLILESPSPNQTSLYFCASSSFVGVSGANVLTFGAGSRLTVL.

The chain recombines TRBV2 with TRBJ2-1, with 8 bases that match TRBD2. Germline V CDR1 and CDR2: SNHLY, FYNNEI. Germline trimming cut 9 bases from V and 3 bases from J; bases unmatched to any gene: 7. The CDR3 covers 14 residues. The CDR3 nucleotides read TGTGCCAGTAGCGGGACGGAAGTCTACAATGAGCAGTTCTTC. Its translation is CASSGTEVYNEQFF.

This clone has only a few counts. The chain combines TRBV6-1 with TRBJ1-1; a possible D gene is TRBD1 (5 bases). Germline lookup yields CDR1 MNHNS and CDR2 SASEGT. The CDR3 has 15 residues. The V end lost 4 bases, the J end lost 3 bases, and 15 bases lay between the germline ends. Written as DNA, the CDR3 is TGTGCCAGCAGTGGCCTCAGGGCGGGGGACACTGAAGCTTTCTTT. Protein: CASSGLRAGDTEAFF.

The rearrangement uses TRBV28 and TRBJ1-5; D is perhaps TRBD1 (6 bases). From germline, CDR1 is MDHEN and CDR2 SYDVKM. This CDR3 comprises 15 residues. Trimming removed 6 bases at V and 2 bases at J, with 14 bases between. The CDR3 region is CASSQGSGGNQPQHF. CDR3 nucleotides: TGTGCCAGCAGCCAGGGGAGTGGCGGCAATCAGCCCCAGCATTTT. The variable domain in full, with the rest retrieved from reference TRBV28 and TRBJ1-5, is DVKVTQSSRYLVKRTGEKVFLECVQDMDHENMFWYRQDPGLGLRLIYFSYDVKMKEKGDIPEGYSVSREKKERFSLILESASTNQTSMYLCASSQGSGGNQPQHFGDGTRLSIL.

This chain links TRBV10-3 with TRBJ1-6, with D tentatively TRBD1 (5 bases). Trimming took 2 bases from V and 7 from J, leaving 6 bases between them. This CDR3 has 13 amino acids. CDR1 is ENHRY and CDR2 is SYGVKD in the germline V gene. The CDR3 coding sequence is TGTGCCATCAGTGAGGCAGGGAATTCACCCCTCCACTTT. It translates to CAISEAGNSPLHF.

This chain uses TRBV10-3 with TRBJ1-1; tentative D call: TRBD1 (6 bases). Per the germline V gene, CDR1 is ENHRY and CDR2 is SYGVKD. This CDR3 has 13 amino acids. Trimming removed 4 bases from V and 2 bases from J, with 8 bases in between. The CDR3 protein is CAISGRGNTEAFF. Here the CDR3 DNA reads TGTGCCATCAGTGGCAGGGGTAACACTGAAGCTTTCTTT.

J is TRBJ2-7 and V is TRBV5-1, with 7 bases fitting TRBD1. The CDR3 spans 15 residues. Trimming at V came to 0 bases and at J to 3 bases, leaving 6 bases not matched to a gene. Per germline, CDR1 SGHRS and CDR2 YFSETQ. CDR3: CASSLETTGNYEQYF. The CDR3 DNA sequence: TGCGCCAGCAGCTTGGAGACGACAGGGAACTACGAGCAGTACTTC.